The clone carrying this T cell receptor (beta chain) was picked up many times. Its antigen is undetermined. Treatment indicated: oral pan-JAK inhibitor, 5-10 mg twice daily. Researchers gathered lesional scalp punch biopsies and peripheral blood from patients with alopecia areata. CDR3 length equals 15 residues. Germline V gives CDR1 MDHEN, CDR2 SYDVKM. V shed 3 bases and J shed 4 bases, with 12 bases lying between them. cDNA prepared by RNA extraction and subsequent reverse transcription served as the template for sequencing. TCRdb's table, derived via immunoSEQ multiplex PCR, lists solely in-frame clones and lacks some. The table lists more than 200,000 clones, 40% to 55% of them singletons. The sample is drawn from a study of CD8+ T cells in alopecia areata. Study-wide results and caveats: Expanded CD8+ clones among the top 100, as well as scalp clonality, were significantly decreased by tofacitinib. On tofacitinib, scalp and blood still held many of the expanded lesional clones. Greater clonality was observed in lesional scalp samples, especially alopecia totalis/universalis, versus normal scalp.

The clonotype was recovered from a human donor with alopecia areata. The chain uses TRBV28 and TRBJ1-4; D gene uncertain. Sequenced material: CD4+ T cells sorted from blood, taken at approximately week 36, from a patient treated with tofacitinib. CDR3 nucleotide sequence: TGTGCCAGCAGTTTGGTGGGTGGAGTTAATGAAAAACTGTTTTTT. This translates into CASSLVGGVNEKLFF.